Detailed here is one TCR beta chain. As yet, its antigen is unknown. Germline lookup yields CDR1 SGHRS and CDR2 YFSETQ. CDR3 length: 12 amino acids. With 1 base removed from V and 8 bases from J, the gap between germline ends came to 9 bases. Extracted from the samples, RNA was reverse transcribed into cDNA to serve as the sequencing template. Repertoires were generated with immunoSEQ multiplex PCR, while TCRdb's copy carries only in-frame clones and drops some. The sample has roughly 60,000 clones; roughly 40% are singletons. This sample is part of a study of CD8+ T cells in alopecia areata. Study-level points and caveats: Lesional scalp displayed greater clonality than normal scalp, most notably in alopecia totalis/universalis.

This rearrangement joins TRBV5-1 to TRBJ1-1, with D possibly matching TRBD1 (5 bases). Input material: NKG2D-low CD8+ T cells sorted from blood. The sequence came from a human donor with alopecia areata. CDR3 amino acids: CASSLKGREAFF. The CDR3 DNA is TGCGCCAGCAGCTTGAAGGGGCGGGAAGCTTTCTTT.